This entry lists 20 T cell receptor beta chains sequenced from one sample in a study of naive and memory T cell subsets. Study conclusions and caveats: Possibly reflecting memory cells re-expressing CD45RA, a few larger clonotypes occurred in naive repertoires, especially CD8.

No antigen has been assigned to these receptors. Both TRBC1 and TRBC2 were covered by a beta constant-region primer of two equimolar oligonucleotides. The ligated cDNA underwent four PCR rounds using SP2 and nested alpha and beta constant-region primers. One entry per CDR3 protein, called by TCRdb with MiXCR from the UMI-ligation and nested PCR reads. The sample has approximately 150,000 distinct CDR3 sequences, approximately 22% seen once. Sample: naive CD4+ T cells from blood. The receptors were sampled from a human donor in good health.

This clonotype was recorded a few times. DNA for the CDR3: TGTGCCAGCAGTTTTATAAATGAGCAGTTCTTC. It is translated as CASSFINEQFF. The chain carries TRBV12-3 or TRBV12-4 and TRBJ2-1; no clear D gene. V was pared by 3 bases and J by 7 bases, with 4 bases between. The CDR3 consists of 11 residues.

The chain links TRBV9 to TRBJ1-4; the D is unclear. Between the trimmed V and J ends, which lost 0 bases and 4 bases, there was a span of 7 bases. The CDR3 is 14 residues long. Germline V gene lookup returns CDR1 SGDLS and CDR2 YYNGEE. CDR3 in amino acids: CASSVGGDNEKLFF. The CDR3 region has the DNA TGTGCCAGCAGCGTAGGGGGAGATAATGAAAAACTGTTTTTT.

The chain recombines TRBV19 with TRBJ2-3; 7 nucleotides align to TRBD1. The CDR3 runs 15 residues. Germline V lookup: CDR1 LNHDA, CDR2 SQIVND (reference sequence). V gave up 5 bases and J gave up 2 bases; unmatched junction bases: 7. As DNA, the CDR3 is TGTGCCAGTAGTCCACCGGGACAGCCCACAGATACGCAGTATTTT. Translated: CASSPPGQPTDTQYF.

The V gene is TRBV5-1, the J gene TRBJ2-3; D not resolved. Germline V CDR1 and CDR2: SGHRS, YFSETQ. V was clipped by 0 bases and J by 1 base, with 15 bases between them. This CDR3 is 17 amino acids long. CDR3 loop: CASSLDGSAVGTDTQYF. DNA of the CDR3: TGCGCCAGCAGCTTGGACGGCTCCGCGGTCGGCACAGATACGCAGTATTTT.

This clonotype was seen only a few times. The CDR3, as DNA: TGTGCCACCAGTGACTTAGGGGGGAGCTACAATGAGCAGTTCTTC. This encodes CATSDLGGSYNEQFF. J is TRBJ2-1 and V is TRBV24-1, with D perhaps being TRBD1 or TRBD2 (6 bases each). Trimming cost V 4 bases and J 3 bases, with 12 bases left between them. There are 15 residues in the CDR3. The germline gives CDR1 KGHDR, CDR2 SFDVKD.

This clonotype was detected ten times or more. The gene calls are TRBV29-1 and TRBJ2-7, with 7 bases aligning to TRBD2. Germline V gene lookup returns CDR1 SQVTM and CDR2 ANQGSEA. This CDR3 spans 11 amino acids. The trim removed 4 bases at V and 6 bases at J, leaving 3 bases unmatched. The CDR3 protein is CSVGLAGEQYF. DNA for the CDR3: TGCAGCGTTGGACTAGCTGGCGAGCAGTACTTC.

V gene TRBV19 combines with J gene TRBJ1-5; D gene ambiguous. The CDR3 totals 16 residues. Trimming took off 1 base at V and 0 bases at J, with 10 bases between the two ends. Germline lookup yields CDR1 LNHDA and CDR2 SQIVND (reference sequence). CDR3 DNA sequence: TGTGCCAGTAGTATAGTCGGGAGAAATAGCAATCAGCCCCAGCATTTT. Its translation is CASSIVGRNSNQPQHF.

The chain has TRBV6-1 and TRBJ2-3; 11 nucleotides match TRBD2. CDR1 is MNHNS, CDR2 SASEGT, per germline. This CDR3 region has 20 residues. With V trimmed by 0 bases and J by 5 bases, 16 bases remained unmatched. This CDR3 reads CASSEATSGRALARRDTQYF. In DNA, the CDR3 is TGTGCCAGCAGTGAAGCAACTAGCGGGAGAGCGTTGGCACGTAGAGATACGCAGTATTTT.

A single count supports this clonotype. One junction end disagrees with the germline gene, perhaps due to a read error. The CDR3 loop reads CANSRGSGLYTQYF. The DNA for the CDR3 is TGTGCCAACAGCCGGGGGAGCGGGTTATATACGCAGTATTTT. V usage is TRBV14 and J usage is TRBJ2-3; D possibly corresponds to TRBD2 (6 bases). Germline V gene data show CDR1 as SGHDN and CDR2 as FVKESK. There are 14 residues in the CDR3.

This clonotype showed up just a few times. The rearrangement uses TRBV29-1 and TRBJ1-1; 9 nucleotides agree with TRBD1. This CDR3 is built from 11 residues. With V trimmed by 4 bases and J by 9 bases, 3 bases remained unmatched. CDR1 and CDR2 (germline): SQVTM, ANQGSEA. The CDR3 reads CSVGTGAKAFF. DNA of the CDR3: TGCAGCGTTGGGACAGGGGCTAAAGCTTTCTTT.

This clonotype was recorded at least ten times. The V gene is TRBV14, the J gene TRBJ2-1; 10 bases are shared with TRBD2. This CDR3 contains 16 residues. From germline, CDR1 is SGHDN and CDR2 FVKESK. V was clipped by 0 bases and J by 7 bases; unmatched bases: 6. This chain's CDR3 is CASSQESSGRRNEQFF. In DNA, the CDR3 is TGTGCCAGCAGCCAAGAGTCTAGCGGGAGAAGGAATGAGCAGTTCTTC.

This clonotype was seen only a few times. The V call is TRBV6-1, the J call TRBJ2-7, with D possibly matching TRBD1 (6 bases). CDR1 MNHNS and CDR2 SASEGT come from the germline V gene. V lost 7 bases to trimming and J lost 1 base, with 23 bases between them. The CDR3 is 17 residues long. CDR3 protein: CASIFPAGGGLSYEQYF. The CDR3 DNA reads TGTGCCAGCATCTTCCCCGCTGGGGGCGGGCTATCCTACGAGCAGTACTTC.

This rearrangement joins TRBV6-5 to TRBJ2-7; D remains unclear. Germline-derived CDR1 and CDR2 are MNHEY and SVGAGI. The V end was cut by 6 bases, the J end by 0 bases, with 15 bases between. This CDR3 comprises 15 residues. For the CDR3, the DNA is TGTGCCAGCAGCCTGCAAGAAGTCGGCTCCTACGAGCAGTACTTC. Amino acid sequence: CASSLQEVGSYEQYF.

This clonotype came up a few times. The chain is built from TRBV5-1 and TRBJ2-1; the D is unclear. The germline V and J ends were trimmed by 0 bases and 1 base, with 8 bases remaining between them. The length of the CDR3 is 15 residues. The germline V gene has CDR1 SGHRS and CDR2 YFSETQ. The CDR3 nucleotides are TGCGCCAGCAGCTTGGAAGGAACATCCTACAATGAGCAGTTCTTC. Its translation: CASSLEGTSYNEQFF. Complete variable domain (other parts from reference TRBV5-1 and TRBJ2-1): KAGVTQTPRYLIKTRGQQVTLSCSPISGHRSVSWYQQTPGQGLQFLFEYFSETQRNKGNFPGRFSGRQFSNSRSEMNVSTLELGDSALYLCASSLEGTSYNEQFFGPGTRLTVL.

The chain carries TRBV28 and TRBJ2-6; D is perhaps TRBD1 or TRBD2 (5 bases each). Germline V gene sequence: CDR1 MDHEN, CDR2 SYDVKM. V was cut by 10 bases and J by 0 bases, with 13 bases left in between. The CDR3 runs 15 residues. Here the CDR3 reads CATLPGSSGANVLTF. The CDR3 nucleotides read TGTGCCACCTTGCCAGGGAGCTCTGGGGCCAACGTCCTGACTTTC.

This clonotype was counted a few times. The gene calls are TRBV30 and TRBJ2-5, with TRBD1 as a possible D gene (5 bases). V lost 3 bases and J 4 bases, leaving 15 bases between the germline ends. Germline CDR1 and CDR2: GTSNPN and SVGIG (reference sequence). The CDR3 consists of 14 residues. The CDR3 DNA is TGTGCCTGGAGGAGGACAACCTTTTCAGAGACCCAGTACTTC. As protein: CAWRRTTFSETQYF.

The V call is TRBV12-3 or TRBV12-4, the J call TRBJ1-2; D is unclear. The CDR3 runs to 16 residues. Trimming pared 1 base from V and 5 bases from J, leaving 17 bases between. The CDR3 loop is CASSLGPLPLEYGYTF. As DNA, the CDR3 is TGTGCCAGCAGTTTAGGTCCCTTACCCCTTGAGTATGGCTACACCTTC.

CDR3 amino acids: CASSVVSGGHEQFF. Here the CDR3 DNA reads TGTGCCAGCAGCGTAGTTTCCGGGGGGCATGAGCAGTTCTTC. The chain combines TRBV9 with TRBJ2-1; TRBD2 might be the D (7 bases). The CDR3 has 14 amino acids. V was shortened by 0 bases and J by 8 bases, with 12 bases between the two germline ends. The germline V gene encodes CDR1 SGDLS and CDR2 YYNGEE.

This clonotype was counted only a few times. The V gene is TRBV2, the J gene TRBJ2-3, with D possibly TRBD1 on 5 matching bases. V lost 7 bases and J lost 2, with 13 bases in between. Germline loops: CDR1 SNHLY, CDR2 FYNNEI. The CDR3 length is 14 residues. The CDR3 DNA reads TGTGCCAGCATGCACAGGACCTACACAGATACGCAGTATTTT. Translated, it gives CASMHRTYTDTQYF.

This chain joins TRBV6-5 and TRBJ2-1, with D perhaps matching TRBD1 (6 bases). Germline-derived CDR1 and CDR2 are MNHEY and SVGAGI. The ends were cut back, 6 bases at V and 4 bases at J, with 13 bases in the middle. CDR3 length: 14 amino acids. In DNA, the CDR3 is TGTGCCAGCAGAAACACAGGGAATTACAATGAGCAGTTCTTC. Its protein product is CASRNTGNYNEQFF.